A single T cell receptor (beta chain) is shown here with its context. The antigen is not known. Compared with germline, one end of the junction differs, possibly owing to a read error. This sample is drawn from a study of cytomegalovirus exposure and HLA in healthy donors. Background on the study: Earlier work reported 117 million unique TCR beta sequences from about 180 million T cells.

Germline CDR1 is SEHNR and CDR2 is FQNEAQ (reference sequence). The CDR3 runs to 16 residues. Study-wide findings and caveats: Per a prior analysis, the majority of TCR beta V segments were productive roughly 90% or roughly 30% of the time. HLA alleles showed associations with 15,000 to 20,000 TCR beta sequences in a later analysis, at a 0.05 false discovery rate.

Primers included in the PCR were 60 Vbeta and 13 Jbeta primers. Some clones are missing from TCRdb's copy, which holds only in-frame ones; the method was immunoSEQ multiplex PCR. The sample contains 63,000 or so clones, roughly two thirds of which appear only once. The receptor's source is a man aged 45-65 years in good health and CMV-seronegative. Sample: PBMCs. The V gene is TRBV7-9, the J gene TRBJ1-5; 12 bases agree with TRBD1. CDR3 protein: CASSYTGTGGKQPQHF. In DNA, the CDR3 is TGTGCCAGCAGCTACACCGGGACAGGGGGCAAGCAGCCCCAGCATTTT.